The 26 T cell receptor beta chains in this list originate from one sample, sequenced in a study of CD8+CD57+ T cells in acquired aplastic anemia. By flow cytometry, patients selected for sequencing had shown an expansion of CD8+CD57+ cells. The TCR beta profiling, which covered VDJ combination and CDR3 sequence, was carried out using genomic DNA as the template. TCRdb processed the reads anew with MiXCR; each CDR3 protein has one entry. The table shows around 290,000 distinct CDR3 sequences, with 45% to 65% occurring only once. The sample consisted of sorted CD4+, CD8+, or CD8+CD57+ T cells (not recorded which) from PBMCs. The receptor source for this set is a human donor with aplastic anemia.

The chain employs TRBV19 and TRBJ2-1; D call uncertain. Deletions cut 3 bases from V and 9 bases from J, with 15 bases between. This CDR3 region has 14 residues. CDR1 and CDR2 from the germline V gene are LNHDA and SQIVND (reference sequence). This CDR3 reads CASSIQAMLGEQFF. CDR3 DNA sequence: TGTGCCAGTAGTATTCAGGCAATGCTGGGTGAGCAGTTCTTC.

The chain combines TRBV5-1 with TRBJ1-4; TRBD1 is a possible D gene (6 bases). Trimming removed 0 bases from V and 7 bases from J, with 13 bases in between. The CDR3 runs to 15 residues. The germline CDR1 and CDR2 sequences are SGHRS and YFSETQ. CDR3 coding DNA: TGCGCCAGCAGCTTGGAGGGGGGGGCAGGTGAAAAACTGTTTTTT. Translation: CASSLEGGAGEKLFF.

The chain joins TRBV6-1 to TRBJ2-2; 7 positions match TRBD1. V was pared by 5 bases and J by 5 bases, with 11 bases of the junction left unmatched. Looked up from germline, CDR1 is MNHNS and CDR2 is SASEGT. The CDR3 length is 16 residues. The CDR3 loop reads CASSPWAQGETGELFF. DNA for the CDR3: TGTGCCAGCAGTCCCTGGGCGCAGGGGGAGACCGGGGAGCTGTTTTTT.

This clonotype appeared many times. This chain connects TRBV19 to TRBJ2-2; D remains ambiguous. V lost 0 bases and J lost 7, with 3 bases in between. The CDR3 length is 12 residues. Germline-derived CDR1 and CDR2 are LNHDA and SQIVND (reference sequence). Written as DNA, the CDR3 is TGTGCCAGTAGTATAGAGGACGGGGAGCTGTTTTTT. Amino acids: CASSIEDGELFF.

The table lists this clonotype with a few counts. The V and J genes are TRBV2 and TRBJ1-6; TRBD1 matches 7 bases. Germline V lookup: CDR1 SNHLY, CDR2 FYNNEI. The CDR3 totals 15 residues. V shed 4 bases, J shed 3 bases, and the junction held 3 bases outside the gene matches. The CDR3 DNA reads TGTGCCAGCAGTGGAGGGGGCAGCTATAATTCACCCCTCCACTTT. As protein: CASSGGGSYNSPLHF.

This clonotype was recorded a few times. The chain recombines TRBV20-1 with TRBJ2-3, with TRBD2 matching over 8 bases. The germline V gene has CDR1 DFQATT and CDR2 SNEGSKA (reference sequence). The CDR3 is made up of 15 amino acids. Unmatched junction bases numbered 10, after V lost 3 bases and J lost 5 bases. The CDR3 coding sequence is TGCAGTGCTAGCCCGGGGGGGGGGCTTGGAGATACGCAGTATTTT. It specifies CSASPGGGLGDTQYF.

This clonotype was recorded at least ten times. The V call is TRBV29-1, the J call TRBJ2-7, with TRBD1 identical over 7 bases. The CDR3 has 13 amino acids. In germline, CDR1 is SQVTM, CDR2 ANQGSEA. The J segment lost 0 bases and the V segment lost 6 bases, leaving 5 bases of the junction unmatched. CDR3 in DNA: TGCAGCGTCGCAGGGGGTAGCTCCTACGAGCAGTACTTC. Its protein is CSVAGGSSYEQYF.

At least ten counts were recorded for this clonotype. This chain uses TRBV7-3 with TRBJ1-3; D perhaps matches TRBD1 (5 bases). Trimming stripped 1 base from V and 4 bases from J, with 11 bases between. The CDR3 is made up of 15 amino acids. Germline V gene sequence: CDR1 SGHTA, CDR2 FQGTGA. The CDR3 is CASSLIGGGGNTIYF. CDR3 DNA: TGTGCCAGCAGCTTAATCGGGGGAGGAGGAAACACCATATATTTT. The full variable domain, with the rest looked up from reference TRBV7-3 and TRBJ1-3, is GAGVSQTPSNKVTEKGKYVELRCDPISGHTALYWYRQSLGQGPEFLIYFQGTGAADDSGLPNDRFFAVRPEGSVSTLKIQRTERGDSAVYLCASSLIGGGGNTIYFGEGSWLTVV.

This clonotype was detected only once. The chain employs TRBV29-1 and TRBJ2-7; 9 bases fit TRBD1. In germline, CDR1 is SQVTM, CDR2 ANQGSEA. This CDR3 has 14 residues. Losses at the gene ends were 0 bases for V and 7 bases for J; bases not matched to a gene: 7. The CDR3 DNA follows: TGCAGCGTTGAAGACGGGACAGGGACGGGGGAGCAGTACTTC. Amino acids: CSVEDGTGTGEQYF.

This clonotype has more than one count but fewer than ten. The V and J genes are TRBV25-1 and TRBJ1-5, with TRBD1 matching over 8 bases. The CDR3 spans 16 residues. V gave up 4 bases and J gave up 4 bases; unmatched junction bases: 9. Germline V gene data show CDR1 as MGHDK and CDR2 as SYGVNS. CDR3 nucleotides: TGTGCCAGCAGTGGCCCAGGACAGGGCGATAATCAGCCCCAGCATTTT. Its protein is CASSGPGQGDNQPQHF.

A few counts support this clonotype. The V and J genes are TRBV19 and TRBJ2-5, with D perhaps matching TRBD1 (6 bases). Germline CDR1 is LNHDA and CDR2 is SQIVND (reference sequence). The CDR3 covers 16 residues. The V and J ends lost 1 base and 4 bases respectively, with 16 bases between them. As DNA, the CDR3 is TGTGCCAGTAGTATAGGCCGGCAGGGGAGACGAGAGACCCAGTACTTC. It encodes CASSIGRQGRRETQYF.

There are many counts of this clonotype. The genes are TRBV6-1 and TRBJ1-3, with D tentatively TRBD1 (5 bases). This CDR3 has 16 amino acids. Germline V gene data show CDR1 as MNHNS and CDR2 as SASEGT. The germline V and J ends were trimmed by 7 bases and 0 bases, with 16 bases remaining between them. The CDR3 DNA reads TGTGCCAGCAACCCCTCGGAGGGGTTCTCTGGAAACACCATATATTTT. Its protein is CASNPSEGFSGNTIYF.

This chain joins TRBV7-3 and TRBJ2-5; TRBD2 aligns across 10 bases. The CDR3 has 15 residues. Unmatched junction bases numbered 9, after V lost 6 bases and J lost 5 bases. CDR1 SGHTA and CDR2 FQGTGA come from the germline V gene. This CDR3 is CASSLSGGAFETQYF. DNA for the CDR3: TGTGCCAGCAGTTTGAGCGGGGGGGCCTTCGAGACCCAGTACTTC.

This clonotype has a handful of counts. The gene calls are TRBV29-1 and TRBJ2-2; D gene unclear. In germline, CDR1 is SQVTM, CDR2 ANQGSEA. V dropped 7 bases and J dropped 7 bases, with 13 bases sitting between them. The CDR3 covers 12 residues. The DNA for the CDR3 is TGCAGCGGCTGGAGTGGGAACGGGGAGCTGTTTTTT. Translating it yields CSGWSGNGELFF.

The chain couples TRBV5-1 to TRBJ1-1, with TRBD1 identical over 8 bases. Trimming at V came to 1 base and at J to 10 bases, leaving 6 bases not matched to a gene. Per the germline V gene, CDR1 is SGHRS and CDR2 is YFSETQ. The CDR3 spans 13 residues. The CDR3 protein is CASSLIQGAAAFF. Written as DNA, the CDR3 is TGCGCCAGCAGCTTGATCCAGGGGGCGGCAGCTTTCTTT.

This clonotype was detected ten times or more. The chain uses TRBV20-1 and TRBJ1-4, with D possibly being TRBD1 (5 bases). The V end lost 1 base, the J end lost 8 bases, and 23 bases lay between the germline ends. Germline CDR1 and CDR2: DFQATT and SNEGSKA (reference sequence). The CDR3 covers 17 residues. Here the CDR3 DNA reads TGCAGTGCTAGAGGACAGATTAACAGCCCTCAAAGGGAAAAACTGTTTTTT. It is translated as CSARGQINSPQREKLFF.

The V call is TRBV10-2, the J call TRBJ2-3; 7 nucleotides line up with TRBD2. This CDR3 contains 16 residues. Germline values: CDR1 WSHSY, CDR2 SAAADI. With V trimmed by 3 bases and J by 6 bases, 12 bases remained unmatched. CDR3 DNA: TGCGCCAGCAGTGACGGACTTGGGGGGGAGGAGGATACGCAGTATTTT. This sequence encodes CASSDGLGGEEDTQYF.

For the CDR3, the DNA is TGTGCCAGCAGTTACGGCGGGGGGGAGCAGTACTTC. Protein: CASSYGGGEQYF. The chain recombines TRBV6-5 with TRBJ2-7; 8 bases line up with TRBD2. The V segment lost 2 bases and the J segment 7 bases; nucleotides outside the gene matches: 1. The CDR3 has 12 amino acids. CDR1 and CDR2 from the germline V gene are MNHEY and SVGAGI.

J is TRBJ2-1 and V is TRBV19; D gene uncertain. The CDR3 extends over 13 amino acids. Deletions cut 2 bases from V and 4 bases from J, with 6 bases between. Germline-derived CDR1 and CDR2 are LNHDA and SQIVND (reference sequence). The CDR3 sequence is CASSISQYNEQFF. CDR3 nucleotides: TGTGCCAGTAGTATAAGCCAGTACAATGAGCAGTTCTTC.

The rearrangement links TRBV5-1 to TRBJ2-5; no clear D. The V and J ends lost 4 bases and 5 bases respectively, with 9 bases between them. Germline loops: CDR1 SGHRS, CDR2 YFSETQ. The CDR3 length is 12 residues. The CDR3 reads CASSPRWETQYF. The CDR3 bases are TGCGCCAGCAGCCCGAGGTGGGAGACCCAGTACTTC.

The chain joins TRBV7-8 to TRBJ2-7; D is possibly TRBD1 (6 bases). The CDR3 has 12 residues. CDR1 is SGHVS, CDR2 FQNEAQ, per germline. V lost 1 base, J lost 5 bases, and 6 bases lay in between. DNA of the CDR3: TGTGCCAGCAGCTTAGAGGGGGACGAGCAGTACTTC. Amino acid sequence: CASSLEGDEQYF.

This clonotype was found a few times. The rearrangement links TRBV20-1 to TRBJ1-1, with D unclear. V was cut by 5 bases and J by 3 bases, with 13 bases left in between. Germline CDR1 is DFQATT and CDR2 is SNEGSKA (reference sequence). The CDR3 extends over 13 amino acids. CDR3 sequence: CSAASIWDTEAFF. The CDR3 DNA follows: TGCAGTGCTGCCTCAATCTGGGACACTGAAGCTTTCTTT.

This chain's CDR3 is CASSVGVLAVTGELFF. Written as DNA, the CDR3 is TGTGCCAGCAGCGTAGGGGTACTAGCGGTTACCGGGGAGCTGTTTTTT. The rearrangement joins TRBV9 to TRBJ2-2, with 8 bases matching TRBD2. The CDR3 has 16 residues. CDR1 SGDLS and CDR2 YYNGEE come from the germline V gene. V dropped 0 bases and J dropped 5; count of bases not matched to a gene: 6.

The rearrangement joins TRBV7-2 to TRBJ2-5; unclear D gene. The CDR3 has 13 amino acids. V lost 5 bases to trimming and J lost 7 bases, with 14 bases between them. Germline assignment: CDR1 SGHTA and CDR2 FQGNSA. CDR3 sequence: CASSPGPSGTQYF. The CDR3 DNA reads TGTGCCAGCAGCCCCGGGCCCTCGGGGACCCAGTACTTC.

This sequence joins TRBV9 and TRBJ1-2; 9 bases map to TRBD1. This CDR3 is 14 amino acids long. Germline assignment: CDR1 SGDLS and CDR2 YYNGEE. The J segment lost 5 bases and the V segment lost 0 bases, leaving 2 bases of the junction unmatched. CDR3 bases: TGTGCCAGCAGCGTAGGGACAGGGGAATATGGCTACACCTTC. Its protein is CASSVGTGEYGYTF.

This clonotype was recorded many times. This chain connects TRBV5-1 to TRBJ1-3, with 7 bases aligning to TRBD1. The junction had 5 bases not matched to a gene; V was cut back by 4 bases and J by 4 bases. CDR3 length: 14 amino acids. Germline V gives CDR1 SGHRS, CDR2 YFSETQ. The CDR3 sequence: CASSPTGDGNTIYF. DNA for the CDR3: TGCGCCAGCAGCCCCACAGGGGACGGAAACACCATATATTTT.